Reported below is one T cell receptor (beta chain). What it binds is not known. This sample was taken from a study of cytomegalovirus exposure and HLA in healthy donors. On the study more broadly: A later analysis reported the same platform for the roughly 110 validation repertoires and the 500 to 750 first-cohort repertoires. Study conclusions and caveats: It was about 180 TCR beta chains that were listed as cytomegalovirus-associated. Reportedly, cytomegalovirus status was diagnosed with high sensitivity and specificity.

Clones were sequenced by immunoSEQ multiplex PCR, and TCRdb holds only the in-frame ones, with some missing. The repertoire includes 250,000 to 300,000 clones, around 87% of them detected once, and roughly 0.4% sits in the top ten. This receptor was obtained from a woman aged 18-30 years in good health and CMV-seronegative. The specimen sequenced was PBMCs.

CDR3 DNA sequence: TGTGCCAGCAGACGGGACAGTCCGAGCTCCTATAATTCACCCCTCCACTTT. This sequence encodes CASRRDSPSSYNSPLHF. J is TRBJ1-6 and V is TRBV27; TRBD1 matches 7 bases. The V gene end was trimmed by 6 bases and the J gene end by 0 bases; junction bases not matched to a gene: 8. Germline lookup yields CDR1 MNHEY and CDR2 SMNVEV (reference sequence). The CDR3 consists of 17 residues.